This T cell receptor beta chain was recovered during a study of human T cells and chemical hapten exposure. Overall study context: All patients underwent weekly scalp dosing with diphenylcyclopropenone for the full approximately 25-week study. The study's findings and limits: Among TCRs, those above 1 in 1000 frequency were unaffected by DPC sensitization.

TCRdb reprocessed the RACE reads via MiXCR and lists one record per CDR3 protein. The table includes fewer than 500,000 distinct CDR3 sequences, nearly 5% detected once. Time point defined: patch test 1, 2 weeks after DPC sensitization. As for treatment: therapeutic diphenylcyclopropenone sensitization with weekly scalp DPC. The study extracted total RNA from unfractionated whole blood. This clonotype has just a few counts. What it binds is not known. The V gene's germline CDR1 is SGDLS and CDR2 YYNGEE. The V end lost 6 bases, the J end lost 4 bases, and 13 bases lay between the germline ends. The CDR3 contains 13 residues.

The rearrangement links TRBV9 to TRBJ1-1; D unresolved. The sample in question was whole blood, obtained in connection with sensitization to the hapten diphenylcyclopropenone (DPC). The clonotype comes from a woman in her fifties or sixties with alopecia areata. Some clones in this sample may be carry-over from other donors' samples. The CDR3, as DNA: TGTGCCAGCACCGGTGTCTCGGCCACTGAAGCTTTCTTT. It specifies CASTGVSATEAFF.